The 25 T cell receptor beta chains below all came from one sample that was sequenced in a study of a mutant IDH1 vaccine in newly diagnosed glioma. The antigens for these receptors are not known. Measured with immunoSEQ multiplex PCR; TCRdb has only the in-frame clones, and not every one. Of nearly 35,000 clones listed, roughly 80% are singletons. Time point meaning: week 5, during vaccination. It was 300 ug of mutant IDH1 20-mer peptide that made up each vaccine dose, given with topical imiquimod. The sample here was PBMCs, taken from a glioma patient whose treatment included an IDH1 peptide vaccine. The source is a man aged 30 to 45 with glioma.

The gene calls are TRBV7-6 and TRBJ2-1; 10 bases map to TRBD2. CDR3 length: 14 amino acids. Looked up from germline, CDR1 is SGHVS and CDR2 is FNYEAQ. With 6 bases clipped from V and 6 bases from J, the junction kept 5 bases outside the gene matches. In nucleotides, the CDR3 is TGTGCCAGCAGTCTAGCGGGAGACGGCAATGAGCAGTTCTTC. This translates into CASSLAGDGNEQFF.

The J gene is TRBJ2-7, the V gene TRBV10-3; D is possibly TRBD2 (6 bases). This CDR3 region has 14 residues. Germline V gene data show CDR1 as ENHRY and CDR2 as SYGVKD. The V gene lost 4 bases and the J gene lost 6 bases, with 16 bases spanning the gap. The CDR3 spells CAISAGLNLGEQYF. Written as DNA, the CDR3 is TGTGCCATCAGTGCGGGACTCAACCTAGGCGAGCAGTACTTC.

The gene calls are TRBV7-2 and TRBJ2-3, with 15 nucleotides matching TRBD2. The CDR3 sequence is 17 residues long. Unmatched junction bases numbered 7, after V lost 5 bases and J lost 4 bases. CDR1 is SGHTA and CDR2 is FQGNSA in the germline V gene. CDR3 coding DNA: TGTGCCAGCAGCAGACGGACTAGCGGGGGGGCAGCAGATACGCAGTATTTT. Translating gives CASSRRTSGGAADTQYF. Drawing the rest from reference TRBV7-2 and TRBJ2-3, the complete variable domain is GAGVSQSPSNKVTEKGKDVELRCDPISGHTALYWYRQSLGQGLEFLIYFQGNSAPDKSGLPSDRFSAERTGGSVSTLTIQRTQQEDSAVYLCASSRRTSGGAADTQYFGPGTRLTVL.

The chain couples TRBV4-1 to TRBJ2-1, with TRBD1 matching over 7 bases. This CDR3 is 17 amino acids long. With V trimmed by 1 base and J by 8 bases, 14 bases remained unmatched. Germline CDR1 is MGHRA and CDR2 is YSYEKL. The CDR3 DNA reads TGCGCCAGCAGCCAAGTGTCTGGTTGGGGACAGTTCTATGAGCAGTTCTTC. Translating it yields CASSQVSGWGQFYEQFF.

This clone appeared a single time. The chain links TRBV19 to TRBJ1-1; D may be TRBD1 (6 bases). The V and J ends lost 3 bases and 5 bases respectively, with 16 bases between them. The CDR3 has 15 residues. Germline V gives CDR1 LNHDA, CDR2 SQIVND (reference sequence). The CDR3: CASSIRAGEATEAFF. CDR3 DNA: TGTGCCAGTAGTATCCGGGCAGGGGAGGCGACTGAAGCTTTCTTT.

The chain employs TRBV19 and TRBJ1-6, with D hard to call. The CDR3 is made up of 12 amino acids. Trimming removed 3 bases at V and 14 bases at J, with 11 bases between. CDR1 is LNHDA and CDR2 is SQIVND in the germline V gene (reference sequence). This CDR3 is CASSIWVGTLHF. CDR3 DNA: TGTGCCAGTAGTATTTGGGTCGGGACCCTCCACTTT. The complete variable domain, with remaining parts taken from reference TRBV19 and TRBJ1-6, reads DGGITQSPKYLFRKEGQNVTLSCEQNLNHDAMYWYRQDPGQGLRLIYYSQIVNDFQKGDIAEGYSVSREKKESFPLTVTSAQKNPTAFYLCASSIWVGTLHFGNGTRLTVT.

This clone was seen only once. The gene calls are TRBV28 and TRBJ1-2; TRBD1 matches 7 bases. The CDR3 runs 13 residues. The V gene's germline CDR1 is MDHEN and CDR2 SYDVKM. V shed 6 bases, J shed 8 bases, and the junction held 9 bases outside the gene matches. The CDR3 DNA follows: TGTGCCAGCAGCCCGACAGGGTATAGAGGCTACACCTTC. Translating gives CASSPTGYRGYTF.

Comment on this clone: The same CDR3 arises from other DNA sequences in this sample as well. V usage is TRBV10-3 and J usage is TRBJ1-1; D not certain. Deletions cut 3 bases from V and 2 bases from J, with 4 bases between. The germline V gene encodes CDR1 ENHRY and CDR2 SYGVKD. This CDR3 contains 12 residues. CDR3 sequence (DNA): TGTGCCATCAGTGATCTAAACACTGAAGCTTTCTTT. This codes for CAISDLNTEAFF.

V is TRBV6-1 and J is TRBJ2-5; D is possibly TRBD1 (5 bases). Germline lookup yields CDR1 MNHNS and CDR2 SASEGT. The CDR3 is 15 amino acids. Trimming stripped 2 bases from V and 6 bases from J, with 16 bases between. CDR3 bases: TGTGCCAGCAGTGAACTCAGGGTGCCAAACAAGACCCAGTACTTC. It yields the protein CASSELRVPNKTQYF.

This chain joins TRBV5-1 and TRBJ1-1; a weak D match, TRBD1 (6 bases). V lost 4 bases and J lost 5, with 18 bases in between. The CDR3 contains 15 residues. Per the germline V gene, CDR1 is SGHRS and CDR2 is YFSETQ. The CDR3 loop is CASSGSTGMGTEAFF. The CDR3 nucleotides are TGCGCCAGCAGCGGAAGCACAGGGATGGGGACTGAAGCTTTCTTT.

The rearrangement links TRBV7-7 to TRBJ2-2; TRBD1 agrees at 11 bases. The germline gives CDR1 SSHAT, CDR2 FNYEAQ (reference sequence). The V gene end was trimmed by 8 bases and the J gene end by 0 bases; junction bases not matched to a gene: 5. This CDR3 is built from 16 residues. The CDR3 protein is CASAWGQGANTGELFF. CDR3 DNA: TGTGCCAGCGCATGGGGACAGGGGGCGAACACCGGGGAGCTGTTTTTT.

The rearrangement links TRBV4-1 to TRBJ2-1; tentatively, D is TRBD1 or TRBD2 (5 bases each). The CDR3 totals 13 residues. The V and J ends lost 5 bases and 10 bases respectively, with 15 bases between them. Per the germline V gene, CDR1 is MGHRA and CDR2 is YSYEKL. The CDR3 spells CASSGVSGREQFF. The CDR3 DNA reads TGCGCCAGCAGCGGAGTGTCGGGGCGCGAGCAGTTCTTC.

V is TRBV4-2 and J is TRBJ2-7, with TRBD2 identical over 11 bases. The J segment lost 5 bases and the V segment lost 1 base, leaving 4 bases of the junction unmatched. The CDR3 sequence is 15 residues long. Per the germline V gene, CDR1 is LGHNA and CDR2 is YNFKEQ. CDR3 in DNA: TGTGCCAGCAGCCAAGTGCTAGCGGGAGGTCACGAGCAGTACTTC. It specifies CASSQVLAGGHEQYF.

The J gene is TRBJ2-5, the V gene TRBV5-1, with a tentative D call TRBD1 (6 bases). Deletions cut 4 bases from V and 2 bases from J, with 15 bases between. The CDR3 runs 15 residues. Germline values: CDR1 SGHRS, CDR2 YFSETQ. CDR3: CASSLDRGQQETQYF. The CDR3 DNA follows: TGCGCCAGCAGCCTGGACCGGGGACAACAAGAGACCCAGTACTTC.

The chain carries TRBV4-3 and TRBJ1-2; no clear D gene. Trimming stripped 1 base from V and 0 bases from J, with 21 bases between. There are 19 residues in the CDR3. Looked up from germline, CDR1 is LGHNA and CDR2 is YSLEER. CDR3 in DNA: TGCGCCAGCAGCCAAGGATGGCCCCGTAATGCACCTACTAACTATGGCTACACCTTC. Translation: CASSQGWPRNAPTNYGYTF.

CDR3 loop: CASSLGGGTLYGELFF. The CDR3 nucleotides are TGTGCCAGCAGCTTAGGCGGAGGGACTCTCTACGGGGAGCTGTTTTTT. The V and J genes are TRBV7-2 and TRBJ2-2, with a tentative D call TRBD2 (6 bases). Germline V gene sequence: CDR1 SGHTA, CDR2 FQGNSA. The CDR3 runs 16 residues. Trimming took 1 base from V and 7 from J, leaving 16 bases between them. Together with reference TRBV7-2 and TRBJ2-2, the CDR3 gives the full variable domain: GAGVSQSPSNKVTEKGKDVELRCDPISGHTALYWYRQSLGQGLEFLIYFQGNSAPDKSGLPSDRFSAERTGGSVSTLTIQRTQQEDSAVYLCASSLGGGTLYGELFFGEGSRLTVL.

The chain links TRBV6-5 to TRBJ1-4, with 9 positions matching TRBD1. CDR3 length equals 15 residues. Germline CDR1 MNHEY, CDR2 SVGAGI. Trimming took 5 bases from V and 7 from J; bases not matched to a gene: 8. This CDR3 is CASSPLQGAGEKLFF. The CDR3 DNA reads TGTGCCAGCAGTCCCCTACAGGGGGCTGGTGAAAAACTGTTTTTT.

V is TRBV10-2 and J is TRBJ1-5; possible D gene TRBD1, 6 bases. V lost 3 bases and J lost 5, with 8 bases in between. CDR3 length: 13 amino acids. Looked up from germline, CDR1 is WSHSY and CDR2 is SAAADI. CDR3 sequence reads: CASSDEGDQPQHF. The CDR3 nucleotides are TGCGCCAGCAGTGACGAGGGGGATCAGCCCCAGCATTTT.

This chain's CDR3 is CAWSNRVWGYTF. The DNA of the CDR3 is TGTGCCTGGAGTAACAGGGTATGGGGCTACACCTTC. V is TRBV30 and J is TRBJ1-2; D is possibly TRBD1 (6 bases). The CDR3 spans 12 residues. V lost 2 bases to trimming and J lost 8 bases, with 12 bases between them. Germline V CDR1 and CDR2: GTSNPN, SVGIG (reference sequence).

This rearrangement joins TRBV19 to TRBJ2-1; TRBD1 might be the D (5 bases). Germline CDR1 LNHDA, CDR2 SQIVND (reference sequence). The CDR3 runs to 14 residues. V gave up 7 bases and J gave up 7 bases, with 17 bases separating them. CDR3 region: CASTESGIKNEQFF. DNA for the CDR3: TGTGCCAGTACGGAGTCAGGGATAAAAAATGAGCAGTTCTTC.

The CDR3 reads CASSYTGLAGSYEQYF. CDR3 coding DNA: TGTGCCAGCAGTTACACAGGACTAGCGGGAAGCTACGAGCAGTACTTC. The chain employs TRBV28 and TRBJ2-7; TRBD2 matches at 12 bases. The CDR3 consists of 16 residues. Germline lookup yields CDR1 MDHEN and CDR2 SYDVKM. J lost 3 bases, V lost 4 bases, and 7 bases had no gene match.

J is TRBJ2-2 and V is TRBV7-2; 7 nucleotides line up with TRBD1. Unmatched junction bases numbered 8, after V lost 7 bases and J lost 0 bases. This CDR3 has 16 amino acids. The germline V gene has CDR1 SGHTA and CDR2 FQGNSA. The chain's CDR3 is CASNFEDRPNTGELFF. The CDR3, as DNA: TGTGCCAGCAACTTTGAGGACAGGCCGAACACCGGGGAGCTGTTTTTT.

J is TRBJ1-3 and V is TRBV6-5; no reliable D call. Germline V lookup: CDR1 MNHEY, CDR2 SVGAGI. The V gene lost 2 bases and the J gene lost 0 bases, with 8 bases spanning the gap. The CDR3 sequence is 15 residues long. The CDR3 region is CASSYRGFSGNTIYF. As DNA, the CDR3 is TGTGCCAGCAGTTACCGGGGATTCTCTGGAAACACCATATATTTT.

V is TRBV10-3 and J is TRBJ2-2; TRBD2 agrees at 15 bases. CDR1 is ENHRY and CDR2 is SYGVKD in the germline V gene. This CDR3 spans 18 amino acids. V gave up 6 bases and J gave up 0 bases; unmatched junction bases: 5. CDR3 region: CAISQGLAGGANTGELFF. CDR3 DNA: TGTGCCATCAGCCAGGGACTAGCGGGAGGCGCGAACACCGGGGAGCTGTTTTTT.

This rearrangement joins TRBV7-2 to TRBJ2-7, with TRBD1 matching 8 bases. In germline, CDR1 is SGHTA, CDR2 FQGNSA. The length of the CDR3 is 15 residues. The V and J ends lost 2 bases and 7 bases, in that order; junction bases with no gene match: 10. CDR3 DNA: TGTGCCAGCAGCTTAACCTCAGGGGGCGCGGGGGAGCAGTACTTC. Its translation is CASSLTSGGAGEQYF.